One sample yielded the 25 T cell receptor beta chains listed below, sequenced in a study of cytotoxic CD8 clonotypes in ibrutinib-treated CLL. Here immunoSEQ multiplex PCR was the method, and the copy in TCRdb shows in-frame clones only, minus some. Among some 35,000 clones listed, about two thirds were seen once. The sequenced sample was PBMCs, obtained at disease progression, from a patient treated with ibrutinib. All receptors come from a human donor with chronic lymphocytic leukemia.

This chain connects TRBV18 to TRBJ2-1; D may be TRBD1 or TRBD2 (6 bases each). Germline V gives CDR1 KGHSH, CDR2 LQKENI. V was shortened by 2 bases and J by 6 bases, with 8 bases between the two germline ends. CDR3 size: 13 residues. The CDR3 is CASSPGGGNEQFF. In DNA, the CDR3 is TGTGCCAGCTCACCAGGAGGGGGCAATGAGCAGTTCTTC.

The sample holds a few counts of this clone. The rearrangement joins TRBV6-5 to TRBJ1-1; no firm D call. Germline V gene sequence: CDR1 MNHEY, CDR2 SVGAGI. The CDR3 covers 12 residues. The CDR3 DNA sequence: TGTGCGACCCGGGAGAGAAGCACTGAAGCTTTCTTT. It is translated as CATRERSTEAFF.

The V gene is TRBV6-1, the J gene TRBJ2-7; D gene uncertain. Germline V lookup: CDR1 MNHNS, CDR2 SASEGT. Trimming removed 3 bases at V and 4 bases at J, with 7 bases between. The CDR3 is made up of 12 amino acids. The CDR3: CASSEVGYEQYF. CDR3 nucleotide sequence: TGTGCCAGCAGTGAGGTAGGGTACGAGCAGTACTTC.

The rearrangement uses TRBV6-1 and TRBJ1-5; D is perhaps TRBD1 (5 bases). Trimming cost V 7 bases and J 0 bases, with 13 bases left between them. The CDR3 extends over 15 amino acids. Germline CDR1 is MNHNS and CDR2 is SASEGT. In DNA form, the CDR3 reads TGTGCCAGCACCGGGGACCATCATAGCAATCAGCCCCAGCATTTT. Its translation: CASTGDHHSNQPQHF.

This sequence joins TRBV11-3 and TRBJ1-6, with D possibly matching TRBD1 (5 bases). The V end was cut by 5 bases, the J end by 8 bases, with 16 bases between. Germline loops: CDR1 SGHNT, CDR2 YENEEA. The CDR3 consists of 15 residues. CDR3 nucleotide sequence: TGTGCCAGCAGCCGGGGTGGGGGTATGGATTCACCCCTCCACTTT. Translating gives CASSRGGGMDSPLHF.

This clone occurred once. The chain is built from TRBV13 and TRBJ2-3, with D possibly called TRBD1 or TRBD2 (6 bases each). The V gene's germline CDR1 is PRHDT and CDR2 FYEKMQ (reference sequence). This CDR3 is built from 19 residues. V gave up 1 base and J gave up 1 base, with 21 bases separating them. The CDR3 spells CASSLVGGAGIEGTDTQYF. CDR3 sequence (DNA): TGTGCCAGCAGCTTAGTGGGGGGCGCCGGGATTGAGGGCACAGATACGCAGTATTTT. Drawing the rest from reference TRBV13 and TRBJ2-3, the complete variable domain is AAGVIQSPRHLIKEKRETATLKCYPIPRHDTVYWYQQGPGQDPQFLISFYEKMQSDKGSIPDRFSAQQFSDYHSELNMSSLELGDSALYFCASSLVGGAGIEGTDTQYFGPGTRLTVL.

This clone was seen at least ten times. This chain links TRBV20-1 with TRBJ1-5, with D hard to call. V was pared by 2 bases and J by 6 bases, with 5 bases between. Germline CDR1 DFQATT, CDR2 SNEGSKA (reference sequence). CDR3 length: 11 residues. This chain's CDR3 is CSARSGQPQHF. For the CDR3, the DNA is TGCAGTGCTAGAAGCGGTCAGCCCCAGCATTTT.

This sequence joins TRBV5-4 and TRBJ1-1; D may be TRBD1 (6 bases). V was cut by 6 bases and J by 3 bases, with 15 bases left in between. Looked up from germline, CDR1 is SGHNT and CDR2 is YYREEE (reference sequence). The CDR3 sequence is 14 residues long. The CDR3 DNA is TGTGCCAGCACTGGGGGGCGTCGGGACACTGAAGCTTTCTTT. It is translated as CASTGGRRDTEAFF.

The chain carries TRBV19 and TRBJ1-2; no firm D call. Germline loops: CDR1 LNHDA, CDR2 SQIVND (reference sequence). The V end was cut by 5 bases, the J end by 0 bases, with 7 bases between. The CDR3 totals 13 residues. In DNA, the CDR3 is TGTGCCAGTAGTTACATAGCTAACTATGGCTACACCTTC. Translated, it gives CASSYIANYGYTF.

The chain recombines TRBV6-5 with TRBJ1-5; D is unclear. The germline V gene has CDR1 MNHEY and CDR2 SVGAGI. V was pared by 4 bases and J by 0 bases, with 13 bases between. The CDR3 runs to 16 residues. The CDR3, as DNA: TGTGCCAGCAGTTCCCTAGGACTGGATAGCAATCAGCCCCAGCATTTT. Residues: CASSSLGLDSNQPQHF.

The chain joins TRBV6-6 to TRBJ2-2; TRBD1 matches at 11 bases. Germline V gene lookup returns CDR1 MNHNY and CDR2 SVGAGI (reference sequence). After removal of 6 bases from V and 5 bases from J, the junction contained 8 bases not matched to a gene. The CDR3 length is 16 residues. CDR3 in amino acids: CASRSGTGGGTGELFF. Here the CDR3 DNA reads TGTGCCAGCAGATCCGGGACAGGGGGTGGGACCGGGGAGCTGTTTTTT.

The rearrangement uses TRBV2 and TRBJ1-2; D may be TRBD1 (5 bases). Germline loops: CDR1 SNHLY, CDR2 FYNNEI. Between the trimmed V and J ends, which lost 3 bases and 6 bases, there was a span of 11 bases. The CDR3 has 13 amino acids. CDR3 sequence (DNA): TGTGCCAGCAGTGACAGGGTAGTCGATGGCTACACCTTC. It translates to CASSDRVVDGYTF.

The chain joins TRBV6-5 to TRBJ1-1; D ambiguous. Germline V gene lookup returns CDR1 MNHEY and CDR2 SVGAGI. The CDR3 has 12 amino acids. The V and J ends lost 8 bases and 10 bases respectively, with 17 bases between them. The CDR3 protein is CASRNPLPGAFF. CDR3 DNA: TGTGCCAGCCGCAACCCCCTCCCGGGAGCTTTCTTT.

The V call is TRBV11-1, the J call TRBJ2-2; tentative D call: TRBD2 (6 bases). CDR1 and CDR2 from the germline V gene are SGHAT and FQDESV (reference sequence). V lost 5 bases and J 1 base, leaving 14 bases between the germline ends. There are 16 residues in the CDR3. CDR3 amino acids: CASSPWAGLNTGELFF. The DNA for the CDR3 is TGTGCCAGCAGCCCCTGGGCGGGGCTGAACACCGGGGAGCTGTTTTTT.

The chain uses TRBV6-1 and TRBJ1-6; D is undetermined. This CDR3 has 15 residues. CDR1 is MNHNS, CDR2 SASEGT, per germline. The V end was cut by 8 bases, the J end by 0 bases, with 11 bases between. CDR3 sequence reads: CASLPALSYNSPLHF. The CDR3 DNA sequence: TGTGCCAGCCTCCCAGCCCTCTCCTATAATTCACCCCTCCACTTT.

Details on this clone: The same CDR3 arises from other DNA sequences in this sample as well. This chain connects TRBV2 to TRBJ1-5, with D tentatively TRBD1 (5 bases). Germline V CDR1 and CDR2: SNHLY, FYNNEI. V lost 7 bases, J lost 7 bases, and 11 bases lay in between. The length of the CDR3 is 12 residues. CDR3 DNA sequence: TGTGCCAGCACCGGGGACGGCCAGCCCCAGCATTTT. Its translation: CASTGDGQPQHF.

The rearrangement joins TRBV2 to TRBJ1-6, with D possibly being TRBD1 (5 bases). The CDR3 runs to 17 residues. Trimming left V 6 bases short and J 8 bases short, with 23 bases between. Germline assignment: CDR1 SNHLY and CDR2 FYNNEI. The chain's CDR3 is CASSRGASGLRDSPLHF. The CDR3 coding sequence is TGTGCCAGCAGCAGAGGGGCGAGTGGACTCCGGGATTCACCCCTCCACTTT.

The chain links TRBV5-1 to TRBJ1-5; the D gene is possibly TRBD1 (5 bases). Looked up from germline, CDR1 is SGHRS and CDR2 is YFSETQ. The CDR3 is 17 residues long. Trimming left V 4 bases short and J 3 bases short, with 20 bases between. The CDR3 region is CASSRPRGTDLNQPQHF. The CDR3 nucleotides are TGCGCCAGCAGCCGTCCCCGGGGCACGGATCTCAATCAGCCCCAGCATTTT.

J is TRBJ2-1 and V is TRBV19, with D possibly matching TRBD1 (5 bases). Germline V CDR1 and CDR2: LNHDA, SQIVND (reference sequence). This CDR3 is built from 14 residues. With 3 bases removed from V and 6 bases from J, the gap between germline ends came to 12 bases. CDR3 sequence reads: CASSIGHLGNEQFF. CDR3 nucleotides: TGTGCCAGTAGTATTGGACATTTAGGCAATGAGCAGTTCTTC.

V gene TRBV19 combines with J gene TRBJ2-2; 9 nucleotides line up with TRBD1. This CDR3 has 15 amino acids. The ends lost 6 bases at V and 4 bases at J; junction bases unmatched: 6. The germline V gene has CDR1 LNHDA and CDR2 SQIVND (reference sequence). The CDR3 DNA follows: TGTGCCAGTAGCCCGGGACAGGGTTTCACCGGGGAGCTGTTTTTT. Protein: CASSPGQGFTGELFF.

This clone was found a few times. The V gene is TRBV13, the J gene TRBJ2-7, with D possibly being TRBD1 or TRBD2 (5 bases each). From germline, CDR1 is PRHDT and CDR2 FYEKMQ (reference sequence). Trimming removed 7 bases from V and 0 bases from J, with 13 bases in between. The CDR3 is 14 amino acids. The CDR3 sequence is CASTSGTVSYEQYF. The DNA for the CDR3 is TGTGCCAGCACATCCGGGACGGTCTCCTACGAGCAGTACTTC. Together with reference TRBV13 and TRBJ2-7, the CDR3 gives the full variable domain: AAGVIQSPRHLIKEKRETATLKCYPIPRHDTVYWYQQGPGQDPQFLISFYEKMQSDKGSIPDRFSAQQFSDYHSELNMSSLELGDSALYFCASTSGTVSYEQYFGPGTRLTVT.

This clone was counted a few times. This chain uses TRBV21-1 with TRBJ2-7; the tabulated D call, TRBD1, remains unverified against the DNA. TRBV21-1 is assigned pseudogene status. The CDR3 has 21 residues. The CDR3 reads CASSKAIVDRGISSPSYEQYF. Here the CDR3 DNA reads TGTGCCAGCAGCAAAGCAATAGTAGACAGGGGGATATCGTCACCTTCCTACGAGCAGTACTTC.

This clone was detected a few times. Other DNA sequences of this sample code for an identical CDR3. The chain combines TRBV11-2 with TRBJ1-2; 11 bases map to TRBD1. After removal of 5 bases from V and 4 bases from J, the junction contained 6 bases not matched to a gene. Germline values: CDR1 SGHAT, CDR2 FQNNGV. This CDR3 is 15 amino acids long. The CDR3 sequence: CASSLGTGGSYGYTF. CDR3 nucleotides: TGTGCCAGCAGCCTAGGGACAGGGGGTAGCTATGGCTACACCTTC.

This clone was seen just once. The rearrangement joins TRBV9 to TRBJ2-1, with D possibly being TRBD1 or TRBD2 (5 bases each). The germline CDR1 and CDR2 sequences are SGDLS and YYNGEE. V lost 1 base, J lost 5 bases, and 22 bases lay in between. The CDR3 spans 18 residues. CDR3 sequence reads: CASSVTPGTPGFNNEQFF. The CDR3 coding sequence is TGTGCCAGCAGCGTAACCCCCGGGACCCCCGGGTTCAACAATGAGCAGTTCTTC. The full variable domain, in which reference TRBV9 and TRBJ2-1 provide the parts outside the CDR3, is DSGVTQTPKHLITATGQRVTLRCSPRSGDLSVYWYQQSLDQGLQFLIQYYNGEERAKGNILERFSAQQFPDLHSELNLSSLELGDSALYFCASSVTPGTPGFNNEQFFGPGTRLTVL.

V gene TRBV5-1 combines with J gene TRBJ2-5; possible D gene TRBD2, 6 bases. The germline V gene encodes CDR1 SGHRS and CDR2 YFSETQ. Between the trimmed V and J ends, which lost 4 bases and 5 bases, there was a span of 15 bases. The CDR3 has 14 residues. DNA for the CDR3: TGCGCCAGCAGCCCTCTAGCGTCCCGGGAGACCCAGTACTTC. Residues: CASSPLASRETQYF.